In this sample, the clone carrying this T cell receptor beta chain turned up a few times. Its specificity is not known. The CDR3 has 14 amino acids. V lost 0 bases to trimming and J lost 5 bases, with 10 bases between them. CDR1 is KGHSH and CDR2 is LQKENI in the germline V gene. Constant-segment-primed 5'RACE gave TCR alpha and TCR beta cDNA libraries with sample barcodes and UMIs. TCRdb processed the 5' RACE reads anew with MiXCR; each CDR3 protein has one entry. The sample holds approximately 60,000 distinct CDR3 sequences, about a tenth seen once. These data come from a study of T-cell memory formation after mild COVID-19. About the research overall: In these data, TCR clusters were largely donor specific. Study-level results: Cross-reactive memory apparently joined, as some responding clones appeared in pre-infection memory. Contracting CD4+ clones were located mainly in CM and EM, and CD8+ clones in EMRA.

The chain recombines TRBV18 with TRBJ2-5, with D unresolved. The sample consisted of PBMCs or a T cell subset sorted from them (not recorded which). The sequence came from a man aged 18 to 35 who had mild COVID-19 (a few samples of this study predate the infection). Cell type and time point are not known. The CDR3 DNA reads TGTGCCAGCTCACCACCGTCCTTGAAGGAGACCCAGTACTTC. It translates to CASSPPSLKETQYF.